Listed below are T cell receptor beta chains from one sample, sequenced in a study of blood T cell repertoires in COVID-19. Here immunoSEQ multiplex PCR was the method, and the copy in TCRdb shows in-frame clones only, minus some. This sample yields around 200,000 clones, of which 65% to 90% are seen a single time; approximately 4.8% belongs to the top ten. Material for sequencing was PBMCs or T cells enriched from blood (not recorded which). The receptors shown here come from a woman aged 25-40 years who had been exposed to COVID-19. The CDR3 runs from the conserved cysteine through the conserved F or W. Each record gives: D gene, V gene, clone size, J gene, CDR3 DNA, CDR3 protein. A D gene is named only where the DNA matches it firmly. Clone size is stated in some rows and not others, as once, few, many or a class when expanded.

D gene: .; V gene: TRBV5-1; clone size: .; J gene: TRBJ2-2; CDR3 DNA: TGCGCCAGCAGCCTGCAGGGCGCGAACACCGGGGAGCTGTTTTTT; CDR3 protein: CASSLQGANTGELFF
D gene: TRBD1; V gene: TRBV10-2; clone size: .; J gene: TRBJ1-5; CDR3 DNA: TGCGCCAGCAGTGGGACAGGGTCGTACCAGCCCCAGCATTTT; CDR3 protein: CASSGTGSYQPQHF
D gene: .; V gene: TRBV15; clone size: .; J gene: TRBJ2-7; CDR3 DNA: TGTGCCACCAGCACTAACTCCTACGAGCAGTACTTC; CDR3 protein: CATSTNSYEQYF
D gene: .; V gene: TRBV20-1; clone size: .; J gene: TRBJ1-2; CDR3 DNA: TGCAGTGCTTCACATAACTATGGCTACACCTTC; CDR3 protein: CSASHNYGYTF
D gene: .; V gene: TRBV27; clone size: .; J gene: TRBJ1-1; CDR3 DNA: TGTGCCAGCAGTTTGGTGGGCCCCCACACTGAAGCTTTCTTT; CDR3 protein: CASSLVGPHTEAFF
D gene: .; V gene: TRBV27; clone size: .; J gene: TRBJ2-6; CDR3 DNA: TGTGCCAGCCAACAGGCTGGGGCCAACGTCCTGACTTTC; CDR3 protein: CASQQAGANVLTF
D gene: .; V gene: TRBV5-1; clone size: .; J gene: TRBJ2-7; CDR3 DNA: TGCGCCAGCAGACCGGGTGGTTCGACTTACGAGCAGTACTTC; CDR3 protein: CASRPGGSTYEQYF
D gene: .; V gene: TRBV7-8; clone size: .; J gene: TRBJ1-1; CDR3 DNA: TGTGCCAGCAGCTTTCTAGGTTACACTGAAGCTTTCTTT; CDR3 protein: CASSFLGYTEAFF
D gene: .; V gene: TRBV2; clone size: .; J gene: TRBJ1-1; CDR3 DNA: TGTGCCAGCAGTGGGACAGACACTGAAGCTTTCTTT; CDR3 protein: CASSGTDTEAFF
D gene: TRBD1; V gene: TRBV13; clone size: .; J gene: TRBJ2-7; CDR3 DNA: TGTGCCAGCAGCTTATGGGGACAGGGGGCCGAGCAGTACTTC; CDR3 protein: CASSLWGQGAEQYF
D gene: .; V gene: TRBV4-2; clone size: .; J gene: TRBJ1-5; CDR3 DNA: TGTGCCAGCAGCCCACAGGGTTCGGGCCAGCCCCAGCATTTT; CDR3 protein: CASSPQGSGQPQHF
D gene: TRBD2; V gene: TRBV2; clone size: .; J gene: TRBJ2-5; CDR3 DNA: TGTGCCAGCGGGACTAGCGGGTACCAAGAGACCCAGTACTTC; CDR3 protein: CASGTSGYQETQYF
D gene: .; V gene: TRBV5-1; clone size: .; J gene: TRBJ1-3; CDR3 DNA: TGCGCCAGCAGCTTGAGTACTTCTGGAAACACCATATATTTT; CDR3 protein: CASSLSTSGNTIYF
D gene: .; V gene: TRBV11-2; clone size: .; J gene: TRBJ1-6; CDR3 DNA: TGTGCCAGCAGCCCCCGACAGAATTCACCCCTCCACTTT; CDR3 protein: CASSPRQNSPLHF
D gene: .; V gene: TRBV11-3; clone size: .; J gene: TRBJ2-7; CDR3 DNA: TGTGCCAGCAGCTTAGGGACAGAGGGCGTCTCCGAGCAGTACTTC; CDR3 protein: CASSLGTEGVSEQYF
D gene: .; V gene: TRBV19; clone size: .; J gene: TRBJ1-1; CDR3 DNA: TGTGCCAGTAGTACAGGGCGGAACACTGAAGCTTTCTTT; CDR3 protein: CASSTGRNTEAFF
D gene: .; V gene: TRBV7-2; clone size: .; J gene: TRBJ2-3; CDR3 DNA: TGTGCCAGCAGCTCTCGGACGGACAAGGATACGCAGTATTTT; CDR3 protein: CASSSRTDKDTQYF
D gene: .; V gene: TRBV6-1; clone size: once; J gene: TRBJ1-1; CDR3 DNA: TGTGCCAGCAGTGAATGGGGGGGCAGGGAAGCTTTCTTT; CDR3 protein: CASSEWGGREAFF
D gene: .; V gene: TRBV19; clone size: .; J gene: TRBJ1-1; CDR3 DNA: TGTGCCAGTAGTTTCGGGGGGCCTGGGGGGAACCCTGAAGCTTTCTTT; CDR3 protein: CASSFGGPGGNPEAFF
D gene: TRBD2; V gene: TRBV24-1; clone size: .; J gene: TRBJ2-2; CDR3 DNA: TGTGCCACCAGTGATTTAGCGGGGGCTTCCACCGGGGAGCTGTTTTTT; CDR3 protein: CATSDLAGASTGELFF
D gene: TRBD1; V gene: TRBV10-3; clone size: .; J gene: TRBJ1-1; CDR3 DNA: TGTGCCATCACCCCAGGGGGAGGCACTGAAGCTTTCTTT; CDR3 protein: CAITPGGGTEAFF
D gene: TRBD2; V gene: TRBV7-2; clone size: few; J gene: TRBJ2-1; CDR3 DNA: TGTGCCAGCGCCTGGGGGGGTTCCTACAATGAGCAGTTCTTC; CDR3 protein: CASAWGGSYNEQFF
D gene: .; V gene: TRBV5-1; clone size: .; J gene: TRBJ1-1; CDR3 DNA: TGCGCCAGCAGCTTGGGGGACTTGAACACTGAAGCTTTCTTT; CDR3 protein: CASSLGDLNTEAFF
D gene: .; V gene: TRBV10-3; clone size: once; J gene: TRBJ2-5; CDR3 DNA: TGTGCCATCAGTGAGCGGGGGAAGACCCAGTACTTC; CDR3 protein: CAISERGKTQYF
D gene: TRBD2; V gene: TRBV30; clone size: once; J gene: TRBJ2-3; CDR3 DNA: TGTGCCTGGATAGGACTAGGTGGAGATCGGGGTACGCAGTATTTT; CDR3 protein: CAWIGLGGDRGTQYF
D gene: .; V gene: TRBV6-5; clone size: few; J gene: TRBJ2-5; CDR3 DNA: TGTGCCAGCAGGTCGGGGGACGTGGAGACCCAGTACTTC; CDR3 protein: CASRSGDVETQYF
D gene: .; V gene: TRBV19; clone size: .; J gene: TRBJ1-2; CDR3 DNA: TGTGCCAGTAGCCCCGGCGGTGGAAACTATGGCTACACCTTC; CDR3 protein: CASSPGGGNYGYTF
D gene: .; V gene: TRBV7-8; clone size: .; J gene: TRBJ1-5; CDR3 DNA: TGTGCCAGCAGCTTAGCGGGCGGGGTTCAGACCTATCAGCCCCAGCATTTT; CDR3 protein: CASSLAGGVQTYQPQHF
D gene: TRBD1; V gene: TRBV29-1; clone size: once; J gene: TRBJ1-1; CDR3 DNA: TGCAGCGTTGTAGGGGGTCGCGGGACAGCTGACACTGAAGCTTTCTTT; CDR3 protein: CSVVGGRGTADTEAFF
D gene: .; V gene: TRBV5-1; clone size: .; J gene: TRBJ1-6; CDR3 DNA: TGCGCCAGCAGCCCCACAGAACGGAATTCACCCCTCCACTTT; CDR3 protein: CASSPTERNSPLHF
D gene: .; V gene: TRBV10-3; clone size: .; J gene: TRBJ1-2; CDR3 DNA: TGTGCCATCAGTCTACAGGGTGACTATGGCTACACCTTC; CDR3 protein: CAISLQGDYGYTF
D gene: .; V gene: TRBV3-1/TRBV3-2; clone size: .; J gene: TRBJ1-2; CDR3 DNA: TGTGCCAGCAGCCAAGATAGCAGTCACTGGGACTATGGCTACACCTTC; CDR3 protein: CASSQDSSHWDYGYTF
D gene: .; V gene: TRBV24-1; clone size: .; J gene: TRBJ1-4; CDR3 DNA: TGTGCCACCAGTGATCGCGCGGGACCTAATGAAAAACTGTTTTTT; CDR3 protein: CATSDRAGPNEKLFF
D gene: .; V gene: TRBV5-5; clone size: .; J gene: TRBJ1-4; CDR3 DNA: TGTGCCAGCAGCTCCTTGTCCGGGGGGTGGACTAATGAAAAACTGTTTTTT; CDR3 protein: CASSSLSGGWTNEKLFF
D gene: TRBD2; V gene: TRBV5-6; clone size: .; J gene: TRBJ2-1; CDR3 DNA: TGTGCCAGCAGCTATAGCGGGGGTGAGCAGTTCTTC; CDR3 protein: CASSYSGGEQFF
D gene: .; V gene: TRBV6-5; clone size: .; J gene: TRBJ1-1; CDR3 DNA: TGTGCCAGCAAGGTACAGGAGACTGAAGCTTTCTTT; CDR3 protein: CASKVQETEAFF
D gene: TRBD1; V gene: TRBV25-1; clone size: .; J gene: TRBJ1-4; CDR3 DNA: TGTGCCAGCACTCCGACAGGGACTAATGAAAAACTGTTTTTT; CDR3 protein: CASTPTGTNEKLFF
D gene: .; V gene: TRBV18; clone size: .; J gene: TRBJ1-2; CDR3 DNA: TGTGCCAGCTCACCAGGGAGTGCTAACTATGGCTACACCTTC; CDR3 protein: CASSPGSANYGYTF
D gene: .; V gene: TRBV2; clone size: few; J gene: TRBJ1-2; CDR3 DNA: TGTGCCAGCGGCATCGGTGGGCTCTATGGCTACACCTTC; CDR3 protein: CASGIGGLYGYTF
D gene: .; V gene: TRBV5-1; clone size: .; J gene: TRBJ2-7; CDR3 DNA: TGCGCCAGCAGGGCGCAGAACAGGGACGAGCAGTACTTC; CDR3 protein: CASRAQNRDEQYF
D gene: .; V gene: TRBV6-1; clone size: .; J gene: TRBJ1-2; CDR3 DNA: TGTGCCAGCAGTGAAGCGCGCGGCGGACTCGGCTATGGCTACACCTTC; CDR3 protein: CASSEARGGLGYGYTF
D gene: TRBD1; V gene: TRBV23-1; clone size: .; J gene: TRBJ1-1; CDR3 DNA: TGCGCCAGCAGACTAGACAGGGGGAACACTGAAGCTTTCTTT; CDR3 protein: CASRLDRGNTEAFF
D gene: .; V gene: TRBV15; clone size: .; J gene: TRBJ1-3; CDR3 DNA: TGTGCCACCAGCAGAGAACTGGTCAGGGTTGCCTTTGCAGATAGAAACACCATATATTTT; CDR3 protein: CATSRELVRVAFADRNTIYF
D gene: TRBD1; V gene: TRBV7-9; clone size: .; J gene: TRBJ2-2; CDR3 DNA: TGTGCCAGCAGCCTCCACGGTGGACAGGCGATTAACACCGGGGAGCTGTTTTTT; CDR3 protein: CASSLHGGQAINTGELFF